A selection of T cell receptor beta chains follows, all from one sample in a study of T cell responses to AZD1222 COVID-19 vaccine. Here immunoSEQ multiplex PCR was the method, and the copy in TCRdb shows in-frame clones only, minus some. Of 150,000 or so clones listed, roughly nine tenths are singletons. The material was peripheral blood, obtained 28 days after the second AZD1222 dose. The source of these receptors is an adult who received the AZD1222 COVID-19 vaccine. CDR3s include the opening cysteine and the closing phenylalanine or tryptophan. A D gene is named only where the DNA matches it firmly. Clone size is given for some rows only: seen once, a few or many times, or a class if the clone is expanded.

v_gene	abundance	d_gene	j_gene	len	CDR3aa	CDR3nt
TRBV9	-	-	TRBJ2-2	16	CASSPSGTANTGELFF	TGTGCCAGCAGCCCCTCCGGGACGGCGAACACCGGGGAGCTGTTTTTT
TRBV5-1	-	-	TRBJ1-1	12	CASRVLNTEAFF	TGCGCCAGCAGAGTCTTGAACACTGAAGCTTTCTTT
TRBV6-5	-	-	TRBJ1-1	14	CASSYTTVNTEAFF	TGTGCCAGCAGTTACACGACAGTAAACACTGAAGCTTTCTTT
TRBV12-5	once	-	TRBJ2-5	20	CASGLPCVSSLLLRPGPEYF	TGTGCTAGTGGTTTGCCCTGTGTTTCGTCGTTGCTTCTTCGTCCCGGGCCTGAGTACTTC
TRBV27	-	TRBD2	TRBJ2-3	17	CASSLNLLAGFTDTQYF	TGTGCCAGCAGTCTAAACTTACTAGCGGGATTCACAGATACGCAGTATTTT
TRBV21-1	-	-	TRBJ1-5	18	CASSPSRVGQGAGQPQHF	-
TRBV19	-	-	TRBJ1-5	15	CASSISREVHQPQHF	TGTGCCAGTAGTATATCGAGGGAGGTCCATCAGCCCCAGCATTTT
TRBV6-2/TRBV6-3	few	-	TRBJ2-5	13	CASSYYEQETQYF	TGTGCCAGCAGTTACTATGAGCAAGAGACCCAGTACTTC
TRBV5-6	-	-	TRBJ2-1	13	CASSFMGVNEQFF	TGTGCCAGCAGCTTTATGGGGGTGAATGAGCAGTTCTTC
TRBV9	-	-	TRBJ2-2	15	CASSVGATNTGELFF	TGTGCCAGCAGCGTAGGAGCCACGAACACCGGGGAGCTGTTTTTT
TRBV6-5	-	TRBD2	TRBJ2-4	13	CASKGLAGYIQYF	TGTGCCAGCAAAGGACTAGCGGGATACATTCAGTACTTC
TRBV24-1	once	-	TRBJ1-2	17	CATSDPGTSPFNYGYTF	TGTGCCACCAGTGACCCCGGGACATCGCCCTTTAACTATGGCTACACCTTC
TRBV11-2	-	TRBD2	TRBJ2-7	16	CASSLTTGGGSYEQYF	TGTGCCAGCAGCTTAACAACCGGGGGGGGATCCTACGAGCAGTACTTC
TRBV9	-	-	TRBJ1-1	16	CASSVTGAALNTEAFF	TGTGCCAGCAGCGTCACCGGGGCAGCCTTGAACACTGAAGCTTTCTTT
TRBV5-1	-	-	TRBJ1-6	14	CASGLGGPYSPLHF	TGCGCCAGCGGACTCGGGGGTCCCTATTCACCCCTCCACTTT
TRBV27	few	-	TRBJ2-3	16	CASSLRIAPLADTQYF	TGTGCCAGCAGTCTCCGAATAGCACCCCTCGCAGATACGCAGTATTTT
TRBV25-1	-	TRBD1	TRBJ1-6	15	CASSRPTGGESPLHF	TGTGCCAGCAGTCGCCCGACAGGGGGCGAGTCACCCCTCCACTTT
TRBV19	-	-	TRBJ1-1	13	CASILGQNTEAFF	TGTGCCAGTATCTTGGGTCAGAACACTGAAGCTTTCTTT
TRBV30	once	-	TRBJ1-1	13	CAWRNRVDTEAFF	TGTGCCTGGAGGAACAGGGTGGACACTGAAGCTTTCTTT
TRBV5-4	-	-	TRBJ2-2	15	CASSLVRGSTGELFF	TGTGCCAGCAGCTTGGTCCGGGGCAGCACCGGGGAGCTGTTTTTT
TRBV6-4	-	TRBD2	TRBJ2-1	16	CASSDRASGGYNEQFF	TGTGCCAGCAGTGATCGGGCGAGCGGGGGGTACAATGAGCAGTTCTTC
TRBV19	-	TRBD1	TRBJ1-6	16	CASRGDRTGQYSPLHF	TGTGCCAGTAGGGGAGATAGGACAGGGCAATATTCACCCCTCCACTTT
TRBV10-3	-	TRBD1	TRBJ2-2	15	CAITEGDSGAGELFF	TGTGCCATCACCGAGGGGGACAGTGGAGCCGGGGAGCTGTTTTTT
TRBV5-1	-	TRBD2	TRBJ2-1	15	CASSFSGGPPNEQFF	TGCGCCAGCAGCTTTAGCGGGGGACCCCCAAATGAGCAGTTCTTC
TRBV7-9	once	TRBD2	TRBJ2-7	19	CASSSHGGTSGIPSYEQYF	TGTGCCAGCAGCTCACATGGCGGGACTAGCGGGATCCCCTCCTACGAGCAGTACTTC
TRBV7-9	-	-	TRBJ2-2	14	CASRRDSFSGELFF	TGTGCCAGCAGGCGGGACTCCTTCAGCGGGGAGCTGTTTTTT